This T cell receptor beta chain was sequenced during a study of technical replicates of blood from a handful of donors. This table comes from immunoSEQ multiplex PCR, and its TCRdb copy is limited to in-frame clones, with some not included. The data hold tens of thousands of clones, with 94% observed a single time. The CDR3 sequence is 14 residues long. The ends lost 7 bases at V and 5 bases at J; junction bases unmatched: 4. In germline, CDR1 is LNHDA, CDR2 SQIVND (reference sequence). Sequenced material: T cells isolated from PBMCs. The chain links TRBV19 to TRBJ2-1; TRBD2 agrees at 11 bases. The sequence was collected from a human donor in good health. The CDR3 region has the DNA TGTGCCAGTACACTAGCGGGGGTGGACAATGAGCAGTTCTTC. Amino acid sequence: CASTLAGVDNEQFF.